This T cell receptor (beta chain) was recovered during a study of technical replicates of blood from a handful of donors. The germline gives CDR1 SGHTA, CDR2 FQGTGA. The CDR3 runs to 14 residues. V was trimmed by 5 bases and J by 4 bases, leaving 11 bases between them. Sequencing was performed with immunoSEQ multiplex PCR; in TCRdb, only in-frame clones are kept and a portion is missing. This table has about 83,000 clones, about 96% appearing once. The sequenced material came from T cells isolated from PBMCs. The rearrangement links TRBV7-3 to TRBJ2-2; tentative D call: TRBD1 (6 bases). The receptor was derived from a human donor in good health. CDR3 sequence (DNA): TGTGCCAGCAGCCCCGGGACAACCACCGGGGAGCTGTTTTTT. Encoded protein: CASSPGTTTGELFF.